Detailed here is one TCR beta chain. The sample comes from a study of blood T cell repertoires in COVID-19. On the study more broadly: From T cells, B-cell-depleted T cells, or PBMCs came the material, which was cDNA or gDNA.

The CDR3 extends over 17 amino acids. In germline, CDR1 is MGHDK, CDR2 SYGVNS. Trimming removed 1 base from V and 5 bases from J; junction bases left unmatched: 9. The repertoire was sequenced with immunoSEQ multiplex PCR; TCRdb's copy has only in-frame clones and lacks some. In the table there are about 440,000 clones, 75% to 90% of which are singletons. Specimen: peripheral blood. The TCR sequence derives from a woman in her twenties or thirties with acute or convalescent COVID-19. This chain links TRBV25-1 with TRBJ2-2, with 8 bases matching TRBD2. CDR3 sequence reads: CASSESAGGTWTGELFF. The DNA of the CDR3 is TGTGCCAGCAGTGAATCGGCGGGGGGCACGTGGACCGGGGAGCTGTTTTTT.